Listed below are T cell receptor beta chains from one sample, sequenced in a study of radiation and T cells in renal cell carcinoma. Clones were read by immunoSEQ multiplex PCR, and TCRdb kept only the in-frame ones, dropping some. The data hold some 31,000 clones, with 81% observed a single time. The sample was blood, taken from a patient whose treatment included radiotherapy and nephrectomy. The origin of the receptors is a man in his sixties with renal cell carcinoma. The CDR3 runs from the conserved cysteine through the conserved F or W. The order of the fields is J gene, clone size, V gene, D gene, CDR3 DNA, CDR3 protein. A D gene is named only where the DNA matches it firmly. Size is stated for part of the rows, as once, few or many counts, or as a class when the clone is expanded.

TRBJ1-2 | once | TRBV11-2 | TRBD1 | TGTGCCAGCAGCTTGGGACGGACAGGCCCCCCACCCTTC | CASSLGRTGPPPF
TRBJ1-1 | - | TRBV7-9 | - | TGTGCCAGCAGACGGGGGACGGAGTTCGGGGACACTGAAGCTTTCTTT | CASRRGTEFGDTEAFF
TRBJ1-4 | - | TRBV15 | - | TGTGCCACCAGCAGAGATCTTGCAACTAATGAAAAACTGTTTTTT | CATSRDLATNEKLFF
TRBJ1-2 | medium-sized | TRBV19 | TRBD1 | TGTGCCAGTAGTATAGATCGCGGGACAGGGGCGTCCTATGGCTACACCTTC | CASSIDRGTGASYGYTF
TRBJ2-7 | - | TRBV19 | - | TGTGCCAGTTCCCTTGGGGCCTCTCTCCACGAGCAGTACTTC | CASSLGASLHEQYF
TRBJ1-1 | - | TRBV27 | - | TGTGCCAGCCGGATCGGGGGGGGGTACACTGAAGCTTTCTTT | CASRIGGGYTEAFF
TRBJ2-1 | - | TRBV18 | TRBD2 | TGTGCCAGCTCACCTGAGCGGGAGTCCTACAATGAGCAGTTCTTC | CASSPERESYNEQFF
TRBJ1-1 | - | TRBV7-2 | - | TGTGCCAGCAGCTTAGTCGGTGGGGTGAACCGGGGCTACACTGAAGCTTTCTTT | CASSLVGGVNRGYTEAFF
TRBJ2-2 | - | TRBV18 | - | TGTGCCAGCTCTACTCGTCCGAACACCGGGGAGCTGTTTTTT | CASSTRPNTGELFF
TRBJ1-1 | - | TRBV19 | - | TGTGCCAGTAGTCGCGTCACAAACATGAACACTGAAGCTTTCTTT | CASSRVTNMNTEAFF
TRBJ2-3 | - | TRBV2 | - | TGTGCCAGCAGGCCGGGACAGGGGCTACTAGCGGGAGTCCCAGATACGCAGTATTTT | CASRPGQGLLAGVPDTQYF
TRBJ2-1 | - | TRBV9 | - | TGTGCCAGCAGCGTGGATGGGGCCTCCTACAATGAGCAGTTCTTC | CASSVDGASYNEQFF
TRBJ1-1 | - | TRBV21-1 | - | TGTGCCAGCAGCATTCAGGTAGGGTGGGGCTGGACTGAAGCTTTCTTT | CASSIQVGWGWTEAFF
TRBJ1-1 | - | TRBV2 | - | TGTGCCAGCAGTGACCCAGGAGGGTACACTGAAGCTTTCTTT | CASSDPGGYTEAFF
TRBJ2-1 | - | TRBV11-2 | TRBD2 | TGTGCCAGCAGCTTAATTCGGGGCGGGAGAAGCGAGCAGTTCTTC | CASSLIRGGRSEQFF
TRBJ2-7 | - | TRBV6-5 | TRBD1 | TGTGCCAGCAAACCGTCCAGGGGGTCCTACGAGCAGTACTTC | CASKPSRGSYEQYF
TRBJ1-1 | few | TRBV2 | - | TGTGCCAGCAGGGCCTCTCCACAGAGCGGAGCTTTCTTT | CASRASPQSGAFF
TRBJ2-1 | - | TRBV5-4 | TRBD2 | TGTGCCAGCAGCTCGCTGACTAGCGGGAGGGCCCAGTTCTTC | CASSSLTSGRAQFF
TRBJ2-7 | - | TRBV6-6 | - | TGTGCCAGCAGCGCACAGGGCGACGAGCAGTACTTC | CASSAQGDEQYF
TRBJ1-5 | - | TRBV7-9 | - | TGTGCCAGCAGCTCGGGACTGCCTAATCAGCCCCAGCATTTT | CASSSGLPNQPQHF
TRBJ2-3 | once | TRBV5-4 | - | TGTGCCAGCAGCTTGTATAAGCGGGCGGGCACAGATACGCAGTATTTT | CASSLYKRAGTDTQYF
TRBJ2-3 | - | TRBV30 | TRBD2 | TGTGCCTGGAGTATAACCGGGACTAGCGTAAATACGCAGTATTTT | CAWSITGTSVNTQYF
TRBJ1-5 | - | TRBV7-8 | TRBD1 | TGTGCCAGCAGCTTACGGGGACAGGGTTGGCAGCCCCAGCATTTT | CASSLRGQGWQPQHF
TRBJ1-1 | - | TRBV27 | TRBD1 | TGTGCCACCGGGACAGCGAACACTGAAGCTTTCTTT | CATGTANTEAFF
TRBJ2-2 | - | TRBV18 | TRBD1 | TGTGCCAGCTCATCCGGGACAGGGGTCGCCGGGGAGCTGTTTTTT | CASSSGTGVAGELFF
TRBJ2-6 | - | TRBV5-1 | - | TGCGCCAGCAGCTATCAAGGCTCTGGGGCCAACGTCCTGACTTTC | CASSYQGSGANVLTF
TRBJ1-1 | - | TRBV6-5 | - | TGTGCCAGCAGTTACGGCCTAATAGGGGACACTGAAGCTTTCTTT | CASSYGLIGDTEAFF
TRBJ2-5 | - | TRBV19 | - | TGTGCCAGTAGGAAGGCGGGGCAATCAAAGACCCAGTACTTC | CASRKAGQSKTQYF
TRBJ2-5 | - | TRBV19 | - | TGTGCCAGTAGGACCCAAGAGACCCAGTACTTC | CASRTQETQYF
TRBJ2-1 | - | TRBV27 | TRBD1 | TGTGCCAGCAGTCTATCGATCAGGGGGCCGAGCTCCTACAATGAGCAGTTCTTC | CASSLSIRGPSSYNEQFF
TRBJ1-4 | few | TRBV12-5 | TRBD1 | TGTGCTAGTGGGAGTGGACAGGGAGGGGAAAAACTGTTTTTT | CASGSGQGGEKLFF
TRBJ1-1 | - | TRBV7-9 | TRBD1 | TGTGCCAGCAGCCGGTTGACAGGGGGAGCTTTCTTT | CASSRLTGGAFF
TRBJ2-2 | - | TRBV11-2 | TRBD2 | TGTGCCAGCAGCTTAGATCTGGGACTAGTATGGACCGGGGAGCTGTTTTTT | CASSLDLGLVWTGELFF
TRBJ2-7 | - | TRBV5-1 | TRBD2 | TGCGCCAGCAGCCGGACTAGCGGAGCTTACGAGCAGTACTTC | CASSRTSGAYEQYF
TRBJ2-1 | few | TRBV7-9 | - | TGTGCCAGCAGCTTAGTAGGCGATGGCAATGAGCAGTTCTTC | CASSLVGDGNEQFF
TRBJ2-3 | few | TRBV2 | TRBD2 | TGTGCCAGCAGTGAAATGGGGGAGGGTACGCAGTATTTT | CASSEMGEGTQYF
TRBJ2-5 | - | TRBV28 | TRBD1 | TGTGCCAGCAACCCACAGGGGGCCCAAGAGACCCAGTACTTC | CASNPQGAQETQYF
TRBJ1-3 | once | TRBV5-1 | - | TGCGCCAGCAGCTTGGCCTGGAGTTCTGGAAACACCATATATTTT | CASSLAWSSGNTIYF
TRBJ2-1 | - | TRBV7-9 | - | TGTGCCAGCAGCGTGGACAGTGTGAGGTGGAATGAGCAGTTCTTC | CASSVDSVRWNEQFF
TRBJ2-7 | medium-sized | TRBV7-2 | - | TGTGCCAGCAGCTTCGGCAGGGACCACGAGCAGTACTTC | CASSFGRDHEQYF
TRBJ2-1 | many | TRBV21-1 | - | TGTGCCAGCAGCAATCGGGGTGAGCAGTTCTTC | CASSNRGEQFF
TRBJ2-1 | - | TRBV27 | - | TGTGCCAGCAGTACACCGTTGGCGGACCCCTACAATGAGCAGTTCTTC | CASSTPLADPYNEQFF
TRBJ2-5 | medium-sized | TRBV5-4 | TRBD2 | TGTGCCAGCAGCTTAATACTAGCGGGCCAAGAGACCCAGTACTTC | CASSLILAGQETQYF
TRBJ2-3 | once | TRBV9 | TRBD2 | TGTGCCAGCAGCCCCACGGCTCTGCTAGCGGGGGTCACAGATACGCAGTATTTT | CASSPTALLAGVTDTQYF
TRBJ1-5 | - | TRBV6-1 | - | TGTGCCAGCAGTGAAATGTCGCCTAAAAATCAGCCCCAGCATTTT | CASSEMSPKNQPQHF
TRBJ2-5 | - | TRBV18 | - | TGTGCCAGCTCACCAAGGGCCGAACAAGAGACCCAGTACTTC | CASSPRAEQETQYF
TRBJ2-7 | - | TRBV6-6 | TRBD2 | TGTGCCAGCAGTTACGGAAGCGGGAGGATCTCCTACGAGCAGTACTTC | CASSYGSGRISYEQYF
TRBJ1-2 | - | TRBV13 | TRBD1 | TGTGCCAGCAGCGGTGGGACAGGGGCGTCGGTCGGCGGCTACACCTTC | CASSGGTGASVGGYTF
TRBJ1-1 | once | TRBV18 | - | TGTGCCAGCTTACCACTACGGGAGAACACTGAAGCTTTCTTT | CASLPLRENTEAFF
TRBJ2-1 | - | TRBV5-1 | TRBD2 | TGCGCCAGCAGCTTGCTAGCGGGAACCTACAATGAGCAGTTCTTC | CASSLLAGTYNEQFF
TRBJ2-5 | - | TRBV30 | - | TGTGCCTGGAGGGACGAAGAGACCCAGTACTTC | CAWRDEETQYF